Below are 9 T cell receptor beta chains sequenced from a single sample in a study of sequential checkpoint blockade in melanoma. Produced via immunoSEQ multiplex PCR; TCRdb's table is partial and in-frame only. Of fewer than 15,000 clones in the sample, around 80% were seen once. The treatment is: randomized to nivolumab then ipilimumab (arm A) or the reverse (arm B). Sequenced here: CD8+ T cells sorted from blood (inferred from file names), sampled from a patient given nivolumab and ipilimumab in sequence. The receptor source for this set is a human donor with melanoma.

The genes are TRBV30 and TRBJ2-1; 8 bases fit TRBD2. CDR3 size: 15 residues. Losses at the gene ends were 5 bases for V and 2 bases for J; bases not matched to a gene: 8. The germline gives CDR1 GTSNPN, CDR2 SVGIG (reference sequence). The CDR3 reads CAWGERGRTYNEQFF. The CDR3, as DNA: TGTGCCTGGGGTGAGCGGGGGAGAACCTACAATGAGCAGTTCTTC.

This chain joins TRBV7-7 and TRBJ2-1; a weak D match, TRBD2 (5 bases). V was clipped by 4 bases and J by 3 bases, with 10 bases between them. This CDR3 comprises 14 residues. In germline, CDR1 is SSHAT, CDR2 FNYEAQ (reference sequence). The DNA for the CDR3 is TGTGCCAGCAGCTCGTCCCGGGACTACAATGAGCAGTTCTTC. It yields the protein CASSSSRDYNEQFF. Filled out from reference TRBV7-7 and TRBJ2-1, the complete variable domain reads GAGVSQSPRYKVTKRGQDVTLRCDPISSHATLYWYQQALGQGPEFLTYFNYEAQPDKSGLPSDRFSAERPEGSISTLTIQRTEQRDSAMYRCASSSSRDYNEQFFGPGTRLTVL.

The V gene is TRBV11-2, the J gene TRBJ2-5; D possibly corresponds to TRBD1 (6 bases). The CDR3 consists of 14 residues. V was cut by 4 bases and J by 4 bases, with 13 bases left in between. In germline, CDR1 is SGHAT, CDR2 FQNNGV. CDR3 DNA: TGTGCCAGCAGCTCGGAACAGGGTTTAGAGACCCAGTACTTC. This sequence encodes CASSSEQGLETQYF.

The chain joins TRBV4-1 to TRBJ2-5; 7 bases fit TRBD1. V shed 4 bases and J 2 bases; nucleotides not matched to a gene: 1. This CDR3 comprises 13 residues. Germline lookup yields CDR1 MGHRA and CDR2 YSYEKL. The CDR3 DNA is TGCGCCAGCAGCCCACAGGGGCAAGAGACCCAGTACTTC. Its protein is CASSPQGQETQYF.

The rearrangement joins TRBV27 to TRBJ1-1, with a possible D match to TRBD1 (5 bases). The CDR3 contains 13 residues. V lost 6 bases and J lost 0, with 8 bases in between. Germline V gene sequence: CDR1 MNHEY, CDR2 SMNVEV (reference sequence). CDR3 nucleotide sequence: TGTGCCAGCAGGGACAACTTGAACACTGAAGCTTTCTTT. It encodes CASRDNLNTEAFF.

This clone occurred a few times. The V and J genes are TRBV19 and TRBJ1-1, with TRBD1 identical over 7 bases. Trimming took 7 bases from V and 0 from J; bases not matched to a gene: 14. Germline assignment: CDR1 LNHDA and CDR2 SQIVND (reference sequence). This CDR3 region has 17 residues. CDR3: CASTLMKAGGLNTEAFF. The CDR3 DNA reads TGTGCCAGTACCCTAATGAAGGCAGGGGGATTGAACACTGAAGCTTTCTTT.

The chain has TRBV10-2 and TRBJ2-3; TRBD2 might be the D (6 bases). The germline V gene encodes CDR1 WSHSY and CDR2 SAAADI. V gave up 10 bases and J gave up 1 base, with 12 bases separating them. This CDR3 is 13 amino acids long. CDR3 region: CATRDFGTDTQYF. The CDR3 nucleotides are TGCGCCACCCGGGACTTTGGCACAGATACGCAGTATTTT.

This clone was seen more than once but under ten times. The chain recombines TRBV9 with TRBJ2-5; TRBD2 matches 9 bases. V shed 6 bases, J shed 1 base, and the junction held 7 bases outside the gene matches. The germline V gene has CDR1 SGDLS and CDR2 YYNGEE. The CDR3 covers 15 residues. CDR3 in DNA: TGTGCCAGCACGGGCAGCGGGAGGCCCCAAGAGACCCAGTACTTC. Protein: CASTGSGRPQETQYF.

This chain uses TRBV6-5 with TRBJ2-1, with D possibly matching TRBD2 (5 bases). CDR1 and CDR2 (germline): MNHEY, SVGAGI. The ends were cut back, 4 bases at V and 5 bases at J, with 15 bases in the middle. The CDR3 extends over 15 amino acids. CDR3 DNA: TGTGCCAGCAGTTGGACCCTAGCCCGTAACAATGAGCAGTTCTTC. This sequence encodes CASSWTLARNNEQFF.